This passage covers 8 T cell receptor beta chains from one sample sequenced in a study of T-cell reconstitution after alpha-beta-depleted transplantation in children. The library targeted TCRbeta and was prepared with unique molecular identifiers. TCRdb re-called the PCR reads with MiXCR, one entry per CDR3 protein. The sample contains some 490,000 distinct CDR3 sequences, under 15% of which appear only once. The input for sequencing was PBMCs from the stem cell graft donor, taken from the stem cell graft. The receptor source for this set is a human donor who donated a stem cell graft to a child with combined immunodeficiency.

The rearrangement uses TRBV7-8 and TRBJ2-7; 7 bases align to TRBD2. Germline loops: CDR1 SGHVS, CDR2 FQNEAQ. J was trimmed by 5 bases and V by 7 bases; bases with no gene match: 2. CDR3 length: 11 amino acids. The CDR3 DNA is TGTGCCAGCACCACTAGCGACGAGCAGTACTTC. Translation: CASTTSDEQYF.

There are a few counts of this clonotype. CDR3 protein: CSVGETGGSYGYTF. The DNA for the CDR3 is TGCAGCGTTGGGGAGACAGGGGGGTCCTATGGCTACACCTTC. This chain connects TRBV29-1 to TRBJ1-2, with 9 nucleotides matching TRBD1. The V and J ends lost 4 bases and 4 bases, in that order; junction bases with no gene match: 7. The germline gives CDR1 SQVTM, CDR2 ANQGSEA. This CDR3 comprises 14 residues. Full variable domain (rest looked up from reference TRBV29-1 and TRBJ1-2): SAVISQKPSRDICQRGTSLTIQCQVDSQVTMMFWYRQQPGQSLTLIATANQGSEATYESGFVIDKFPISRPNLTFSTLTVSNMSPEDSSIYLCSVGETGGSYGYTFGSGTRLTVV.

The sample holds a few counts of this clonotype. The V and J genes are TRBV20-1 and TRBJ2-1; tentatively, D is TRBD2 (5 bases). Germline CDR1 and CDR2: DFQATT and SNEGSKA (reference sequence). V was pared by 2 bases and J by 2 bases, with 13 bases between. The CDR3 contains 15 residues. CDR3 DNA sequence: TGCAGTGCTAGATTTCCGGGGATGGCCTACAATGAGCAGTTCTTC. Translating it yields CSARFPGMAYNEQFF.

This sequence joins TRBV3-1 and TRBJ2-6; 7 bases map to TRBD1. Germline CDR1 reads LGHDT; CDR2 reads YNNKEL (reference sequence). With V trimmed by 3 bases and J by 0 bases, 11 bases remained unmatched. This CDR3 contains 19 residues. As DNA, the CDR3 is TGTGCCAGCAGCCAGGCCTTGATCAGGGACAGCTCTGGGGCCAACGTCCTGACTTTC. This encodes CASSQALIRDSSGANVLTF.

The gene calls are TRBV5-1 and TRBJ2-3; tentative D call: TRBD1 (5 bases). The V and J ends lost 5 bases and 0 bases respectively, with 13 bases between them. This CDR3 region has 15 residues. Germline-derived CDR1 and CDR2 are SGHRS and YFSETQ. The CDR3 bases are TGCGCCAGCAGGGTCCAGGGAAAGAGCACAGATACGCAGTATTTT. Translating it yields CASRVQGKSTDTQYF.

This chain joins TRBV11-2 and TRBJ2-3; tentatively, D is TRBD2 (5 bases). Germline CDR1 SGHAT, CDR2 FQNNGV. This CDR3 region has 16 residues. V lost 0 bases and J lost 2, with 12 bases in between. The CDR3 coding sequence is TGTGCCAGCAGCTTAGATGAGGGCCCGACCACAGATACGCAGTATTTT. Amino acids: CASSLDEGPTTDTQYF.

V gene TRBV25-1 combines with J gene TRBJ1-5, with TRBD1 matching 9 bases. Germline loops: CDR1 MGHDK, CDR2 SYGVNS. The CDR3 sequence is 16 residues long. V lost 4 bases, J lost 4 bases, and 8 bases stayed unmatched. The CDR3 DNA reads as TGTGCCAGCAGTGCCGACCTTGGGACAGGGAATCAGCCCCAGCATTTT. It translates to CASSADLGTGNQPQHF.

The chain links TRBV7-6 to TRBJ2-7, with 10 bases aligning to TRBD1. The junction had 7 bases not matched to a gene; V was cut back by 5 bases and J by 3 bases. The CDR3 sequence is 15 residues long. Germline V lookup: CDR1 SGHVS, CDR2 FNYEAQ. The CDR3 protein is CASSPATGGYYEQYF. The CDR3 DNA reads TGTGCCAGCAGCCCAGCGACAGGGGGCTACTACGAGCAGTACTTC. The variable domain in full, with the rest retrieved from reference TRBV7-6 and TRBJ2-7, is GAGVSQSPRYKVTKRGQDVALRCDPISGHVSLYWYRQALGQGPEFLTYFNYEAQQDKSGLPNDRFSAERPEGSISTLTIQRTEQRDSAMYRCASSPATGGYYEQYFGPGTRLTVT.